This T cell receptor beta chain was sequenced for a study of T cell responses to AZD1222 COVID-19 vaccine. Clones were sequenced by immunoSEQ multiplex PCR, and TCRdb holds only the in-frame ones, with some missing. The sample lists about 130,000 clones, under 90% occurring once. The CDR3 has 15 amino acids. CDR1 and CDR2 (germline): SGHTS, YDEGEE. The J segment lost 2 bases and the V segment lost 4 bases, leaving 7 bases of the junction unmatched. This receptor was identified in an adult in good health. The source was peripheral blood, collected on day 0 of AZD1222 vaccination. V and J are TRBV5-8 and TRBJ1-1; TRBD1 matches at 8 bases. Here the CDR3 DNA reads TGTGCCAGCAGCCACGGGACAGGCCCTAACACTGAAGCTTTCTTT. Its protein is CASSHGTGPNTEAFF.